One sample yielded the 5 T cell receptor beta chains listed below, sequenced in a study of blood T cell repertoires in COVID-19. The assay was immunoSEQ multiplex PCR, and TCRdb's table has in-frame clones only and misses some. The sample records over 150,000 clones, around nine tenths being singletons. Material: peripheral blood. The receptor set was obtained from a woman at least 80 years old with COVID-19, enrolled during active disease.

The chain has TRBV14 and TRBJ2-3; possibly TRBD2 for D (6 bases). Germline lookup yields CDR1 SGHDN and CDR2 FVKESK. CDR3 length: 14 residues. V was shortened by 5 bases and J by 1 base, with 10 bases between the two germline ends. Here the CDR3 DNA reads TGTGCCAGCAGCATCTCGGGGGGCACAGATACGCAGTATTTT. The encoded protein is CASSISGGTDTQYF.

The chain employs TRBV5-6 and TRBJ2-2; TRBD2 agrees at 8 bases. The length of the CDR3 is 16 residues. Germline loops: CDR1 SGHDT, CDR2 YYEEEE. Losses at the gene ends were 2 bases for V and 1 base for J; bases not matched to a gene: 4. Written as DNA, the CDR3 is TGTGCCAGCAGCTTTTGGGCGGGAGGGAACACCGGGGAGCTGTTTTTT. This codes for CASSFWAGGNTGELFF.

This chain links TRBV7-2 with TRBJ1-2; a weak D match, TRBD1 (6 bases). Germline CDR1 is SGHTA and CDR2 is FQGNSA. The V end lost 1 base, the J end lost 0 bases, and 12 bases lay between the germline ends. This CDR3 spans 16 amino acids. CDR3 nucleotide sequence: TGTGCCAGCAGCTTAGATACAGGGCCGGCTAACTATGGCTACACCTTC. It specifies CASSLDTGPANYGYTF.

The V and J genes are TRBV24-1 and TRBJ2-1, with 14 bases that match TRBD2. V lost 4 bases to trimming and J lost 7 bases; unmatched junction nucleotides: 17. The CDR3 length is 20 residues. CDR1 and CDR2 (germline): KGHDR, SFDVKD. CDR3 DNA: TGTGCCACCAGTGACTCGTTCACCAGGACTAGCGGGAGGTTGGTAAATGAGCAGTTCTTC. It is translated as CATSDSFTRTSGRLVNEQFF.

The chain has TRBV11-2 and TRBJ1-6; D is unclear. This CDR3 has 15 amino acids. Germline CDR1 reads SGHAT; CDR2 reads FQNNGV. Trimming stripped 5 bases from V and 4 bases from J, with 12 bases between. The CDR3 DNA sequence: TGTGCCAGCAGCCCGACGGAGGGATATAATTCACCCCTCCACTTT. Translation gives CASSPTEGYNSPLHF.